The 17 T cell receptor beta chains below were found in one sample sequenced in a study of cytotoxic CD8 clonotypes in ibrutinib-treated CLL. The data were produced by immunoSEQ multiplex PCR, yet TCRdb's version contains in-frame clones alone and is incomplete. The sample includes about 130,000 clones, approximately 80% of them seen just once. The sequences come from PBMCs, collected after 12 months of ibrutinib treatment. The receptor source for this set is a human donor with chronic lymphocytic leukemia.

The V gene is TRBV4-3, the J gene TRBJ2-7; D possibly corresponds to TRBD1 (6 bases). This CDR3 comprises 14 residues. Germline V gene data show CDR1 as LGHNA and CDR2 as YSLEER. V lost 2 bases and J 4 bases, leaving 12 bases between the germline ends. The DNA for the CDR3 is TGCGCCAGCAGCCAAAACCGGGACACATACGAGCAGTACTTC. Its translation is CASSQNRDTYEQYF.

The chain links TRBV30 to TRBJ1-1, with 7 bases that match TRBD1. Germline CDR1 reads GTSNPN; CDR2 reads SVGIG (reference sequence). The CDR3 loop spans 14 amino acids. After removal of 0 bases from V and 5 bases from J, the junction contained 6 bases not matched to a gene. CDR3 nucleotide sequence: TGTGCCTGGAGTGTTGGGCCCAGGGGGACTGAAGCTTTCTTT. Translating gives CAWSVGPRGTEAFF.

CDR3 protein: CASSVGERPSNEQFF. CDR3 nucleotide sequence: TGTGCCAGCAGCGTAGGGGAGAGGCCATCCAATGAGCAGTTCTTC. The chain joins TRBV9 to TRBJ2-1, with D perhaps matching TRBD2 (5 bases). This CDR3 is built from 15 residues. CDR1 and CDR2 from the germline V gene are SGDLS and YYNGEE. With 0 bases removed from V and 6 bases from J, the gap between germline ends came to 13 bases.

The V gene is TRBV7-3, the J gene TRBJ2-1, with 14 positions matching TRBD2. Trimming took 5 bases from V and 8 from J; bases not matched to a gene: 11. Germline V gene data show CDR1 as SGHTA and CDR2 as FQGTGA. CDR3 length: 17 residues. The CDR3 loop reads CASSARGLAGVEDEQFF. CDR3 DNA sequence: TGTGCCAGCAGCGCTAGGGGACTAGCGGGAGTAGAAGATGAGCAGTTCTTC.

V is TRBV7-9 and J is TRBJ2-1; D gene uncertain. CDR1 is SEHNR, CDR2 FQNEAQ, per germline (reference sequence). Trimming removed 4 bases from V and 4 bases from J, with 11 bases in between. The CDR3 is 14 amino acids. CDR3 bases: TGTGCCAGCAGCTGGCCCCAGCGATACAATGAGCAGTTCTTC. As protein: CASSWPQRYNEQFF.

CDR3 sequence reads: CASSVGGTGGSYNEQFF. The CDR3 DNA reads as TGTGCCAGCAGCGTAGGAGGGACAGGAGGATCCTACAATGAGCAGTTCTTC. The chain couples TRBV9 to TRBJ2-1; 8 bases fit TRBD1. The CDR3 is made up of 17 amino acids. With V trimmed by 0 bases and J by 1 base, 6 bases remained unmatched. The V gene's germline CDR1 is SGDLS and CDR2 YYNGEE.

This clone was seen once. The V and J genes are TRBV19 and TRBJ2-2, with TRBD2 matching 7 bases. This CDR3 is 16 amino acids long. The V gene end was trimmed by 2 bases and the J gene end by 4 bases; junction bases not matched to a gene: 7. Germline V gene lookup returns CDR1 LNHDA and CDR2 SQIVND (reference sequence). CDR3 sequence (DNA): TGTGCCAGTAGTATATGGAGGGAGGGGTTCACCGGGGAGCTGTTTTTT. Amino acids: CASSIWREGFTGELFF.

The genes are TRBV28 and TRBJ2-5; D possibly corresponds to TRBD2 (6 bases). Per germline, CDR1 MDHEN and CDR2 SYDVKM. The CDR3 is 14 amino acids. Between the trimmed V and J ends, which lost 5 bases and 4 bases, there was a span of 14 bases. The CDR3 bases are TGTGCCAGCAGTATGCGCCGGGAGCTAGAGACCCAGTACTTC. It specifies CASSMRRELETQYF.

V gene TRBV28 combines with J gene TRBJ2-1; 12 bases map to TRBD2. The CDR3 loop spans 17 amino acids. The germline CDR1 and CDR2 sequences are MDHEN and SYDVKM. V was clipped by 0 bases and J by 9 bases; unmatched bases: 9. The chain's CDR3 is CASSLCRLAGEFCEQFF. In DNA, the CDR3 is TGTGCCAGCAGTTTATGCAGACTAGCGGGAGAGTTCTGTGAGCAGTTCTTC.

The V and J genes are TRBV6-6 and TRBJ2-7, with TRBD2 as a possible D gene (6 bases). The CDR3 contains 14 residues. Germline-derived CDR1 and CDR2 are MNHNY and SVGAGI (reference sequence). The germline V and J ends were trimmed by 7 bases and 0 bases, with 13 bases remaining between them. The CDR3 DNA follows: TGTGCCAGCAAAATGGAGGGGAGCTCCTACGAGCAGTACTTC. Encoded protein: CASKMEGSSYEQYF.

The chain recombines TRBV11-3 with TRBJ1-2, with 7 nucleotides matching TRBD1. J was trimmed by 14 bases and V by 5 bases; bases with no gene match: 8. The CDR3 runs 11 residues. Germline V CDR1 and CDR2: SGHNT, YENEEA. The CDR3 loop is CASSPGDRRTF. The CDR3 DNA is TGTGCCAGCAGCCCCGGGGACAGACGAACCTTC.

The rearrangement links TRBV6-5 to TRBJ1-3, with a tentative D call TRBD1 (5 bases). Germline V gene data show CDR1 as MNHEY and CDR2 as SVGAGI. V gave up 2 bases and J gave up 14 bases, with 25 bases separating them. This CDR3 spans 16 amino acids. The CDR3 DNA follows: TGTGCCAGCAGTTACACGGGTACGAGGGGCCACTTGAACTTATATTTT. As protein: CASSYTGTRGHLNLYF.

The chain uses TRBV19 and TRBJ1-1; tentatively, D is TRBD1 (5 bases). CDR3 length: 16 residues. CDR1 is LNHDA, CDR2 SQIVND, per germline (reference sequence). The ends were cut back, 7 bases at V and 8 bases at J, with 26 bases in the middle. In nucleotides, the CDR3 is TGTGCCAGTACCTCAAGCAGGGAGGCCCGTCGGCCGGAAGCTTTCTTT. Amino acids: CASTSSREARRPEAFF.

CDR3 nucleotide sequence: TGTGCCAGCAGCTTTGGGGGGTCCAGTGCCAATGAGCAGTTCTTC. It specifies CASSFGGSSANEQFF. The chain links TRBV11-3 to TRBJ2-1, with D possibly TRBD2 on 6 matching bases. CDR3 length: 15 amino acids. Germline lookup yields CDR1 SGHNT and CDR2 YENEEA. Trimming stripped 3 bases from V and 6 bases from J, with 15 bases between.

The V and J genes are TRBV10-3 and TRBJ2-6; 8 nucleotides match TRBD1. V shed 0 bases and J 3 bases; nucleotides not matched to a gene: 4. The CDR3 is made up of 17 amino acids. Germline values: CDR1 ENHRY, CDR2 SYGVKD. CDR3 bases: TGTGCCATCAGTGAGTCCTGGACAGGGAGTGGGGCCAACGTCCTGACTTTC. Its protein is CAISESWTGSGANVLTF.

CDR3 residues: CASSLAGSSYEQYF. CDR3 nucleotides: TGTGCCAGCAGTTTGGCCGGGAGCTCCTACGAGCAGTACTTC. The rearrangement links TRBV28 to TRBJ2-7; maybe TRBD2 (6 bases). V was clipped by 3 bases and J by 0 bases, with 9 bases between them. Germline-derived CDR1 and CDR2 are MDHEN and SYDVKM. The CDR3 runs 14 residues.

This chain links TRBV6-6 with TRBJ1-2, with 9 nucleotides matching TRBD1. In germline, CDR1 is MNHNY, CDR2 SVGAGI (reference sequence). The CDR3 spans 13 residues. V lost 0 bases, J lost 10 bases, and 3 bases stayed unmatched. In nucleotides, the CDR3 is TGTGCCAGCAGTTACTCGGACAGGGGCTCCTACACCTTC. Amino acids: CASSYSDRGSYTF.